Listed below are T cell receptor beta chains from one sample, sequenced in a study of blood T cells in healthy people across ages. TCRdb re-analysed the 5' RACE reads in MiXCR, keeping a single row per CDR3 protein. The table lists around 780,000 distinct CDR3 sequences, roughly 25% of them singletons. These records were also assigned to another study, of T cells of mothers and their children.

Sample: blood. These receptors came from a boy younger than 18 in good health. Each CDR3 is given with its conserved first and last residue. The D gene is left open where the match is weak. Clone size, where shown, is once, few, many, or a class for clones that have expanded.

V	J	D	size	CDR3	DNA
TRBV25-1	TRBJ2-3	TRBD2	.	CASSAGLFTDTQYF	TGTGCCAGCAGTGCGGGACTATTCACAGATACGCAGTATTTT
TRBV5-1	TRBJ2-5	TRBD1	.	CASSYGTAQETQYF	TGCGCCAGCAGCTACGGGACAGCCCAAGAGACCCAGTACTTC
TRBV28	TRBJ1-2	.	few	CASSFGGNGYTF	TGTGCCAGCAGTTTCGGTGGAAATGGCTACACCTTC
TRBV5-1	TRBJ2-7	.	few	CASSFEEVGTYEQYF	TGCGCCAGCAGCTTCGAGGAAGTGGGGACCTACGAGCAGTACTTC
TRBV7-2	TRBJ2-3	.	.	CASTGRISTDTQYF	TGTGCCAGCACCGGACGGATTAGCACAGATACGCAGTATTTT
TRBV12-3/TRBV12-4	TRBJ1-5	.	.	CASSPLQDQPQHF	TGTGCCAGCAGTCCTCTTCAGGACCAGCCCCAGCATTTT
TRBV5-1	TRBJ2-5	TRBD2	.	CASSFQRTSGQETQYF	TGCGCCAGCAGCTTTCAAAGGACTAGCGGCCAAGAGACCCAGTACTTC
TRBV10-3	TRBJ2-3	.	.	CAISRALGESTDTQYF	TGTGCCATCAGTAGGGCGTTAGGTGAAAGCACAGATACGCAGTATTTT
TRBV5-5	TRBJ2-2	.	few	CASSPSANTGELFF	TGTGCCAGCAGCCCCTCCGCCAACACCGGGGAGCTGTTTTTT
TRBV7-2	TRBJ2-5	.	few	CASSLLKGTGQETQYF	TGTGCCAGCAGCTTACTGAAGGGAACGGGCCAAGAGACCCAGTACTTC
TRBV6-6	TRBJ1-2	.	few	CASTPRGNHGYTF	TGTGCCAGCACTCCGAGGGGTAACCATGGCTACACCTTC
TRBV20-1	TRBJ2-7	.	few	CSARDLQQGYEQYF	TGCAGTGCTAGAGATCTACAACAGGGCTACGAGCAGTACTTC
TRBV9	TRBJ1-1	.	few	CASSVVMNTEAFF	TGTGCCAGCAGCGTAGTAATGAACACTGAAGCTTTCTTT
TRBV18	TRBJ1-4	.	.	CASSPRGEDEKLFF	TGTGCCAGCTCACCACGGGGGGAGGACGAAAAACTGTTTTTT
TRBV5-1	TRBJ1-6	.	once	CASSSTGRNSPLHF	TGCGCCAGCAGCTCCACCGGGAGAAATTCACCCCTCCACTTT
TRBV2	TRBJ2-7	.	.	CASRADGAYEQYF	TGTGCCAGCAGAGCAGACGGAGCCTACGAGCAGTACTTC
TRBV20-1	TRBJ2-4	TRBD1	.	CSARDRLAKNIQYF	TGCAGTGCCAGGGACAGACTAGCCAAAAACATTCAGTACTTC
TRBV12-3/TRBV12-4	TRBJ1-6	.	.	CASTRERGGSPLHF	TGTGCCAGCACCCGTGAAAGGGGCGGTTCACCCCTCCACTTT
TRBV29-1	TRBJ1-2	TRBD1	.	CSVDRGHNYGYTF	TGCAGCGTGGACAGGGGACACAACTATGGCTACACCTTC
TRBV5-5	TRBJ2-4	.	few	CASSPIRISLSKNIQYF	TGTGCCAGCAGCCCAATACGGATCTCCTTATCCAAAAACATTCAGTACTTC
TRBV11-2	TRBJ1-1	.	.	CASSPSQVTRPEAFF	TGTGCCAGCAGCCCCAGTCAGGTCACTAGGCCTGAAGCTTTCTTT
TRBV25-1	TRBJ2-5	.	.	CASSEKGEETQYF	TGTGCCAGCAGTGAGAAGGGAGAAGAGACCCAGTACTTC
TRBV27	TRBJ2-3	.	.	CASSSQSDTQYF	TGTGCCAGCAGTTCTCAGTCAGATACGCAGTATTTT
TRBV3-1	TRBJ2-5	TRBD1	few	CASSPSGTEETQYF	TGTGCCAGCAGCCCGTCTGGGACAGAAGAGACCCAGTACTTC
TRBV12-3/TRBV12-4	TRBJ2-1	TRBD2	.	CASSFSGGYNNEQFF	TGTGCCAGCAGTTTTAGCGGGGGCTATAACAATGAGCAGTTCTTC
TRBV7-9	TRBJ1-3	.	.	CASSLVWSAGNTIYF	TGTGCCAGCAGCTTAGTTTGGTCCGCTGGAAACACCATATATTTT